This T cell receptor beta chain appears in the sequencing data of a study of identical twins. This clonotype was recorded many times. A single record per CDR3 protein comes from TCRdb applying MiXCR to the 5' RACE reads. Of around 670,000 distinct CDR3 sequences listed, over 5% are singletons. Germline CDR1 is ENHRY and CDR2 is SYGVKD. V shed 6 bases, J shed 5 bases, and the junction held 7 bases outside the gene matches. The CDR3 sequence is 15 residues long. This chain connects TRBV10-3 to TRBJ2-1; 10 nucleotides align to TRBD1. The receptor was isolated from a man younger than 35 in good health. Specimen: naive T cells sorted from blood. For the CDR3, the DNA is TGTGCCATCAGACCCGGGACAGGGGTAGACAATGAGCAGTTCTTC. It codes for CAIRPGTGVDNEQFF.